This T cell receptor beta chain was sequenced during a study of blood T cell repertoires in COVID-19. Study-level information: Sample material is recorded as cDNA or gDNA derived from T cells, B-cell-depleted T cells, or PBMCs.

The CDR3 spans 15 residues. V was pared by 5 bases and J by 6 bases, with 14 bases between. Germline V CDR1 and CDR2: MDHEN, SYDVKM. How the authors handled the data: Reference gene primers were amplified, and this amplification served to estimate nucleated cell counts. Method: immunoSEQ multiplex PCR; TCRdb's copy keeps in-frame clones and lacks some. D and trimming were read from the DNA, whereas the V and J calls and clone size are those reported in that table. The sample lists approximately 42,000 clones, about 70% occurring once. J is TRBJ1-6 and V is TRBV28; possible D gene TRBD1, 6 bases. Sequencing used peripheral blood. This receptor was identified in a man of 80 years or more with acute or convalescent COVID-19. The CDR3 is CASSRGGRVNSPLHF. The CDR3 DNA follows: TGTGCCAGCAGTAGGGGGGGGCGGGTTAATTCACCCCTCCACTTT.